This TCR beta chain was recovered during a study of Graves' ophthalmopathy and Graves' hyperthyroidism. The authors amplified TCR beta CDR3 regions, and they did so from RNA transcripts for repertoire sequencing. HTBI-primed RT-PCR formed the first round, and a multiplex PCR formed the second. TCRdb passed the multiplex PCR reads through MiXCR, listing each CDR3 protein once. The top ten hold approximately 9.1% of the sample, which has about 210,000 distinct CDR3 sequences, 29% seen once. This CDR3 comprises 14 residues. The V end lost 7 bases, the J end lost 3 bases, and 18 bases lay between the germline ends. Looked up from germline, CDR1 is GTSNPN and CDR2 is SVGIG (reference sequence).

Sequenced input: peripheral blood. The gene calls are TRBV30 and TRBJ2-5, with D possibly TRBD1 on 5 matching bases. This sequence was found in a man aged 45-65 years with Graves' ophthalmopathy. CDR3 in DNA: TGTGCCTCACGAGTCTGGGGCGTTAAAGAGACCCAGTACTTC. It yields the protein CASRVWGVKETQYF.